What follows are 9 T cell receptor beta chains derived from one specimen sequenced in a study of blood T cell repertoires in COVID-19. Data came from immunoSEQ multiplex PCR; TCRdb stores just in-frame clones and leaves some out. Among tens of thousands of clones listed, more than 70% were seen once. The source material was peripheral blood. The receptors were sampled from a man in his 60s with active COVID-19.

This clone was observed a few times. The chain links TRBV10-3 to TRBJ2-1, with 9 bases identical to TRBD2. Germline CDR1 and CDR2: ENHRY and SYGVKD. Germline trimming cut 4 bases from V and 8 bases from J; bases unmatched to any gene: 9. The CDR3 runs to 15 residues. Here the CDR3 DNA reads TGTGCCATCAGTGGGCTGGCGGGAGGGCCCCATGAGCAGTTCTTC. Translating gives CAISGLAGGPHEQFF.

A few counts support this clone. The V call is TRBV2, the J call TRBJ2-7, with TRBD2 as a possible D gene (5 bases). Germline V CDR1 and CDR2: SNHLY, FYNNEI. This CDR3 contains 13 residues. Trimming cost V 6 bases and J 0 bases, with 9 bases left between them. CDR3 bases: TGTGCCAGCAGGAGCGGAAGCTCCTACGAGCAGTACTTC. Its protein product is CASRSGSSYEQYF.

V usage is TRBV30 and J usage is TRBJ1-4; 8 nucleotides match TRBD1. Looked up from germline, CDR1 is GTSNPN and CDR2 is SVGIG (reference sequence). V was pared by 5 bases and J by 5 bases, with 7 bases of the junction left unmatched. The CDR3 loop spans 14 amino acids. The CDR3 spells CAWGPGQGNEKLFF. Written as DNA, the CDR3 is TGTGCCTGGGGACCCGGACAGGGAAATGAAAAACTGTTTTTT.

The V and J genes are TRBV10-3 and TRBJ2-7, with D maybe TRBD1 (5 bases). This CDR3 comprises 15 residues. Germline CDR1 and CDR2: ENHRY and SYGVKD. The ends were cut back, 2 bases at V and 4 bases at J, with 15 bases in the middle. The CDR3 coding sequence is TGTGCCATCAGTGAGGGGGAAACAGGCCTTTACGAGCAGTACTTC. It yields the protein CAISEGETGLYEQYF.

The V gene is TRBV3-1 (or the pseudogene TRBV3-2), the J gene TRBJ2-7, with 7 bases that match TRBD2. V lost 5 bases, J lost 6 bases, and 7 bases stayed unmatched. This CDR3 is built from 13 residues. From germline, CDR1 is LGHDT and CDR2 YNNKEL (reference sequence). This CDR3 reads CASSTGLDREQYF. In DNA, the CDR3 is TGTGCCAGCAGCACCGGACTAGACCGCGAGCAGTACTTC.

The chain joins TRBV5-4 to TRBJ2-3; 10 nucleotides agree with TRBD2. CDR1 and CDR2 from the germline V gene are SGHNT and YYREEE (reference sequence). The CDR3 contains 16 residues. The junction had 8 bases not matched to a gene; V was cut back by 4 bases and J by 3 bases. CDR3 DNA sequence: TGTGCCAGCAGCGCAGGGACTAGCGCCCATACAGATACGCAGTATTTT. Translation: CASSAGTSAHTDTQYF.

Turning to this clone: A read error may produce the germline difference seen at one junction end. The chain joins TRBV7-9 to TRBJ2-7, with TRBD2 matching 14 bases. Germline V lookup: CDR1 SEHNR, CDR2 FQNEAQ (reference sequence). The CDR3 extends over 15 amino acids. CDR3: CASGLRTSGRSEQYF. The DNA of the CDR3 is TGTGCCAGCGGCTTAAGGACTAGCGGGAGGTCCGAGCAGTACTTC.

This chain joins TRBV13 and TRBJ2-1, with D possibly TRBD1 on 6 matching bases. The CDR3 is 14 amino acids. Germline CDR1 and CDR2: PRHDT and FYEKMQ (reference sequence). The V gene lost 3 bases and the J gene lost 7 bases, with 13 bases spanning the gap. The DNA of the CDR3 is TGTGCCAGCAGCTTCCTGACAGGTGGTAATGAGCAGTTCTTC. Protein: CASSFLTGGNEQFF.

The V gene is TRBV6-4, the J gene TRBJ2-7; D is unresolved. This CDR3 comprises 13 residues. V was trimmed by 0 bases and J by 9 bases, leaving 12 bases between them. Germline V gene lookup returns CDR1 MRHNA and CDR2 SNTAGT. The CDR3 protein is CASSDSTTSRQYF. CDR3 coding DNA: TGTGCCAGCAGTGACTCGACAACCTCAAGGCAGTACTTC.